This is a list of T cell receptor beta chains from one sample in a study of cytomegalovirus exposure and HLA in healthy donors. Profiled with immunoSEQ multiplex PCR; TCRdb holds only in-frame clones, not every one. Of 150,000 or so clones in the sample, 86% were seen once. The specimen sequenced was PBMCs. All receptors derive from a man younger than 35 in good health and CMV-seropositive. CDR3s include the opening cysteine and the closing phenylalanine or tryptophan. The order of the fields is V gene, J gene, D gene, CDR3 protein, CDR3 DNA. A D gene is named only where the DNA matches it firmly.

V gene: TRBV6-5
J gene: TRBJ1-1
D gene: TRBD1
CDR3 protein: CASSYSGGTGLEAFF
CDR3 DNA: TGTGCCAGCAGTTACTCGGGGGGGACAGGACTTGAAGCTTTCTTT

V gene: TRBV9
J gene: TRBJ2-5
D gene: -
CDR3 protein: CASSVLEGALETQYF
CDR3 DNA: TGTGCCAGCAGCGTACTGGAGGGTGCTTTAGAGACCCAGTACTTC

V gene: TRBV9
J gene: TRBJ2-1
D gene: -
CDR3 protein: CASSVDYPAYNEQFF
CDR3 DNA: TGTGCCAGCAGCGTCGACTACCCCGCTTACAATGAGCAGTTCTTC

V gene: TRBV5-6
J gene: TRBJ1-5
D gene: TRBD1
CDR3 protein: CASSWGGQVLNQPQHF
CDR3 DNA: TGTGCCAGCAGCTGGGGGGGACAGGTCCTTAATCAGCCCCAGCATTTT

V gene: TRBV7-2
J gene: TRBJ2-7
D gene: -
CDR3 protein: CASTERGAGSGEQYF
CDR3 DNA: TGTGCCAGCACCGAGAGGGGTGCGGGGTCGGGCGAGCAGTACTTC

V gene: TRBV27
J gene: TRBJ2-5
D gene: -
CDR3 protein: CASRELGSGETQYF
CDR3 DNA: TGTGCCAGCAGGGAACTCGGGAGCGGGGAGACCCAGTACTTC

V gene: TRBV5-1
J gene: TRBJ2-2
D gene: -
CDR3 protein: CASSLVPKADTGELFF
CDR3 DNA: TGCGCCAGCAGCTTAGTCCCTAAGGCGGACACCGGGGAGCTGTTTTTT

V gene: TRBV11-2
J gene: TRBJ1-2
D gene: TRBD1
CDR3 protein: CASSLTRTGDYGYTF
CDR3 DNA: TGTGCCAGCAGCTTAACGCGGACAGGGGACTATGGCTACACCTTC

V gene: TRBV5-4
J gene: TRBJ1-1
D gene: -
CDR3 protein: CASWRAPSTEAFF
CDR3 DNA: TGTGCCAGTTGGAGGGCCCCGAGCACTGAAGCTTTCTTT

V gene: TRBV4-3
J gene: TRBJ2-2
D gene: TRBD2
CDR3 protein: CASSQDFYGRGTGELFF
CDR3 DNA: TGCGCCAGCAGCCAAGATTTTTATGGGAGGGGCACCGGGGAGCTGTTTTTT

V gene: TRBV5-5
J gene: TRBJ2-7
D gene: TRBD1
CDR3 protein: CASSLGTGWSYEQYF
CDR3 DNA: TGTGCCAGCAGCTTGGGGACAGGGTGGTCATACGAGCAGTACTTC

V gene: TRBV9
J gene: TRBJ2-6
D gene: -
CDR3 protein: CASSVTGRSGANVLTF
CDR3 DNA: TGTGCCAGCAGCGTAACAGGGCGATCTGGGGCCAACGTCCTGACTTTC

V gene: TRBV5-5
J gene: TRBJ2-1
D gene: TRBD2
CDR3 protein: CASSPVTSGPAYNEQFF
CDR3 DNA: TGTGCCAGCAGCCCCGTAACTAGCGGGCCGGCTTACAATGAGCAGTTCTTC

V gene: TRBV11-3
J gene: TRBJ2-1
D gene: -
CDR3 protein: CASSNGGVGEQFF
CDR3 DNA: TGTGCCAGCTCAAATGGCGGGGTGGGTGAGCAGTTCTTC